This TCR beta chain stems from a study of T cell repertoires in cytomegalovirus infection. Study at large: Recently identified HLA-C-restricted CMV epitopes were among the peptides used. It can be stated that public TCR beta signatures indicated CMV infection as well as a matching HLA type.

Germline values: CDR1 LNHDA, CDR2 SQIVND (reference sequence). With 3 bases clipped from V and 7 bases from J, the junction kept 3 bases outside the gene matches. The CDR3 consists of 15 residues. TCRdb reprocessed the reads via MiXCR and lists one record per CDR3 protein. The data contain around 310,000 distinct CDR3 sequences, just under 30% of them singletons. Whole-study results and caveats: Dominating the ex vivo response were HLA-C-restricted CMV-specific TCR beta clonotypes.

This clonotype was detected a few times. Its antigen is not identified. The source material was cultured PBMCs, sampled from culture after CMV antigen stimulation. The rearrangement links TRBV19 to TRBJ1-6, with 10 bases lining up with TRBD1. The clonotype comes from a human donor in good health (CMV status not recorded). Some clones in this sample may be carry-over from other donors' samples. Written as DNA, the CDR3 is TGTGCCAGTAGTATGGACAGGGGGAAGAATTCACCCCTCCACTTT. Its translation: CASSMDRGKNSPLHF.